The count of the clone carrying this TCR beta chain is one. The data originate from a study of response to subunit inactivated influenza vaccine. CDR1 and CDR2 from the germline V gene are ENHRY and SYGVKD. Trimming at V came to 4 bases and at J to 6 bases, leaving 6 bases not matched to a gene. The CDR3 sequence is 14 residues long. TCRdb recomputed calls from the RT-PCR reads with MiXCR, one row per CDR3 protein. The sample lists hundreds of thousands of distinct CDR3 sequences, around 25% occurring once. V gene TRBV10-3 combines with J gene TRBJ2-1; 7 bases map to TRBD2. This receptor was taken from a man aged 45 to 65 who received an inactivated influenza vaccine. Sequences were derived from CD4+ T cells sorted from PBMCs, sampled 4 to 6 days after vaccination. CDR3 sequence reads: CAISALAWANEQFF. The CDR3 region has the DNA TGTGCCATCAGTGCACTAGCGTGGGCCAATGAGCAGTTCTTC.